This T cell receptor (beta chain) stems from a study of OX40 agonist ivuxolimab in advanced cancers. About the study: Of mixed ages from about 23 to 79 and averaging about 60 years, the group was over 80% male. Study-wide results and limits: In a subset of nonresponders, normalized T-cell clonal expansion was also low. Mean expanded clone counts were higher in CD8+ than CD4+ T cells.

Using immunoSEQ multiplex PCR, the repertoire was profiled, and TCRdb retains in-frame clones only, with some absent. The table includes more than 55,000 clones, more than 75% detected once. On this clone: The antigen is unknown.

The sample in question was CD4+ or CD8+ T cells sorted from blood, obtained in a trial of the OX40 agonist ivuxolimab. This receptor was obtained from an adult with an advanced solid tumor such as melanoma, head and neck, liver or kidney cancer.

CDR3 sequence (DNA): TGTGCCAGCGGCCTGCAGGGCCCCGCGGGAGATACGCAGTATTTT. The encoded protein is CASGLQGPAGDTQYF. V gene TRBV5-6 combines with J gene TRBJ2-3; either TRBD1 or TRBD2 may supply D (5 bases each). The ends were cut back, 7 bases at V and 5 bases at J, with 20 bases in the middle. Germline CDR1 and CDR2: SGHDT and YYEEEE. The CDR3 has 15 residues.